The 31 T cell receptor beta chains below were found in one sample sequenced in a study of vaccination and CD4 T cells after COVID-19. Cultured CD4+ T-cell DNA underwent Oncomine TCR Beta short-read sequencing. TCRdb called the PCR reads again in MiXCR, with one record for every CDR3 protein. The repertoire has 15,000 or so distinct CDR3 sequences, roughly half of them found once; the top ten carry about an eighth. What these receptors recognize is not known. As to time point: late sampling 161 to 241 days after vaccination in a few convalescent patients. The treatment denotes: roughly 11-day PBMC culture with coronavirus spike peptide pools or control peptides (ViraFEST assay). This specimen was CD4+ T cells from blood, cultured in vitro, taken about 7 months after SARS-CoV-2 vaccination. These receptors were obtained from a human donor who had recovered from COVID-19.

V is TRBV20-1 and J is TRBJ2-1; 7 nucleotides align to TRBD2. Germline V gene data show CDR1 as DFQATT and CDR2 as SNEGSKA (reference sequence). This CDR3 has 16 residues. The J segment lost 8 bases and the V segment lost 3 bases, leaving 16 bases of the junction unmatched. CDR3 in DNA: TGCAGTGCTAGTGGCCAAGCGGGATCCCCGCGGGATGAGCAGTTCTTC. Its protein is CSASGQAGSPRDEQFF.

The chain uses TRBV20-1 and TRBJ1-2; a possible D gene is TRBD1 (5 bases). V gave up 3 bases and J gave up 3 bases, with 20 bases separating them. The CDR3 consists of 16 residues. Germline assignment: CDR1 DFQATT and CDR2 SNEGSKA (reference sequence). CDR3 DNA sequence: TGCAGTGCTAGTCCCGAACCGGGACGCAACCACTATGGCTACACCTTC. It specifies CSASPEPGRNHYGYTF.

The chain uses TRBV19 and TRBJ1-1; D is uncertain. This CDR3 contains 14 residues. From germline, CDR1 is LNHDA and CDR2 SQIVND (reference sequence). Trimming removed 5 bases from V and 6 bases from J, with 16 bases in between. The CDR3 here is CASSPVPQGAEAFF. CDR3 DNA: TGTGCCAGTAGTCCCGTCCCCCAAGGAGCTGAAGCTTTCTTT.

This clonotype was seen a handful of times. The rearrangement uses TRBV27 and TRBJ2-5; 7 nucleotides align to TRBD1. Germline lookup yields CDR1 MNHEY and CDR2 SMNVEV (reference sequence). This CDR3 region has 15 residues. The trim removed 5 bases at V and 5 bases at J, leaving 11 bases unmatched. Written as DNA, the CDR3 is TGTGCCAGCAGTCCCTATGAGGGGGCGCCGGAGACCCAGTACTTC. Translation: CASSPYEGAPETQYF.

The chain recombines TRBV5-3 with TRBJ2-5; 8 bases agree with TRBD1. TRBV5-3 qualifies as an ORF whose function is uncertain. The CDR3 length is 15 residues. The ends lost 8 bases at V and 5 bases at J; junction bases unmatched: 14. In DNA form, the CDR3 reads TGTGCCAGCAGCCCCAGAACAGGGGGTCTCGAGACCCAGTACTTC. It translates to CASSPRTGGLETQYF.

This clonotype was counted between two and nine times. The rearrangement links TRBV20-1 to TRBJ2-5; 11 bases fit TRBD2. CDR1 and CDR2 from the germline V gene are DFQATT and SNEGSKA (reference sequence). Germline trimming cut 5 bases from V and 4 bases from J; bases unmatched to any gene: 6. The CDR3 sequence is 14 residues long. The CDR3 nucleotides read TGCAGTGCTGTCTCCGGGACTAGCGGAGAGACCCAGTACTTC. The encoded protein is CSAVSGTSGETQYF.

This sequence joins TRBV20-1 and TRBJ2-3, with a possible D match to TRBD2 (7 bases). Looked up from germline, CDR1 is DFQATT and CDR2 is SNEGSKA (reference sequence). The CDR3 is 17 amino acids. The V end lost 0 bases, the J end lost 1 base, and 17 bases lay between the germline ends. The DNA of the CDR3 is TGCAGTGCTAGAGATAATGGGAGGGGGGGTGGCACAGATACGCAGTATTTT. This translates into CSARDNGRGGGTDTQYF.

J is TRBJ2-1 and V is TRBV7-6, with TRBD1 identical over 7 bases. Trimming at V came to 7 bases and at J to 0 bases, leaving 6 bases not matched to a gene. CDR3 length: 15 residues. Germline CDR1 is SGHVS and CDR2 is FNYEAQ. The CDR3 nucleotides read TGTGCCAGCAACCGGGACAGTCGCTCCTACAATGAGCAGTTCTTC. Translation: CASNRDSRSYNEQFF. The full variable domain, rest sourced from reference TRBV7-6 and TRBJ2-1, is GAGVSQSPRYKVTKRGQDVALRCDPISGHVSLYWYRQALGQGPEFLTYFNYEAQQDKSGLPNDRFSAERPEGSISTLTIQRTEQRDSAMYRCASNRDSRSYNEQFFGPGTRLTVL.

Remarks on this clonotype: One end of the junction is discordant with germline, which a read error may explain. V is TRBV5-4 and J is TRBJ2-5; 11 positions match TRBD1. The length of the CDR3 is 16 residues. CDR1 is SGHNT, CDR2 YYREEE, per germline (reference sequence). The CDR3 loop is CASRLRSDRGQETQYF. CDR3 in DNA: TGTGCCTCGAGGCTGAGGTCGGACAGGGGGCAAGAGACCCAGTACTTT. The complete variable domain, with remaining parts taken from reference TRBV5-4 and TRBJ2-5, reads ETGVTQSPTHLIKTRGQQVTLRCSSQSGHNTVSWYQQALGQGPQFIFQYYREEENGRGNFPPRFSGLQFPNYSSELNVNALELDDSALYLCASRLRSDRGQETQYFGPGTRLLVL.

This clonotype was detected only a few times. The gene calls are TRBV5-5 and TRBJ1-2; D remains unclear. Trimming pared 4 bases from V and 5 bases from J, leaving 15 bases between. From germline, CDR1 is SGHKS and CDR2 YYEKEE (reference sequence). The CDR3 loop spans 14 amino acids. The CDR3 DNA sequence: TGTGCCAGCAGCAATTCAGCAGCCCATTATGGCTACACCTTC. The encoded protein is CASSNSAAHYGYTF.

V is TRBV4-3 and J is TRBJ2-6; the D gene could be TRBD1 or TRBD2 (6 bases each). Germline lookup yields CDR1 LGHNA and CDR2 YSLEER. The CDR3 runs to 15 residues. Trimming cost V 7 bases and J 7 bases, with 17 bases left between them. The CDR3 bases are TGCGCCAGCAATCCCGGGTGGGGGGCCGCCAACGTCCTGACTTTC. This gives the protein CASNPGWGAANVLTF.

The chain employs TRBV30 and TRBJ2-1; possibly TRBD2 for D (5 bases). Trimming took 7 bases from V and 4 from J, leaving 17 bases between them. The CDR3 has 14 residues. Germline CDR1 GTSNPN, CDR2 SVGIG (reference sequence). The CDR3 loop is CALSGSLEYNEQFF. The CDR3, as DNA: TGTGCCTTAAGCGGTAGTCTAGAGTACAATGAGCAGTTCTTC. The whole variable domain, filled in from reference TRBV30 and TRBJ2-1, reads SQTIHQWPATLVQPVGSPLSLECTVEGTSNPNLYWYRQAAGRGLQLLFYSVGIGQISSEVPQNLSASRPQDRQFILSSKKLLLSDSGFYLCALSGSLEYNEQFFGPGTRLTVL.

The V and J genes are TRBV28 and TRBJ2-7, with D perhaps assigned TRBD1 or TRBD2 (5 bases each). The germline gives CDR1 MDHEN, CDR2 SYDVKM. CDR3 length equals 18 residues. V was trimmed by 6 bases and J by 2 bases, leaving 26 bases between them. Here the CDR3 DNA reads TGTGCCAGCAGCTATTTTCCCTCCGCGGGCAGGGATACCTACGAGCAGTACTTC. This translates into CASSYFPSAGRDTYEQYF. Full variable domain (remainder filled in from reference TRBV28 and TRBJ2-7): DVKVTQSSRYLVKRTGEKVFLECVQDMDHENMFWYRQDPGLGLRLIYFSYDVKMKEKGDIPEGYSVSREKKERFSLILESASTNQTSMYLCASSYFPSAGRDTYEQYFGPGTRLTVT.

This clonotype was seen only a few times. The gene calls are TRBV6-1 and TRBJ1-2; the match to TRBD1 covers 8 bases. The CDR3 runs to 13 residues. Germline CDR1 is MNHNS and CDR2 is SASEGT. Trimming removed 4 bases from V and 4 bases from J; junction bases left unmatched: 2. The CDR3 DNA is TGTGCCAGCAGTGGAACAGGGGGCTATGGCTACACCTTC. Translated: CASSGTGGYGYTF.

In this sample, this clonotype turned up a few times. V gene TRBV7-6 combines with J gene TRBJ2-5, with D tentatively TRBD1 (5 bases). The V gene's germline CDR1 is SGHVS and CDR2 FNYEAQ. This CDR3 has 16 amino acids. Trimming pared 5 bases from V and 2 bases from J, leaving 18 bases between. CDR3 residues: CASSPLPGHSQETQYF. CDR3 nucleotide sequence: TGTGCCAGCAGCCCCTTGCCCGGACACTCACAAGAGACCCAGTACTTC.

The rearrangement joins TRBV6-1 to TRBJ1-5; D is possibly TRBD1 (5 bases). Trimming pared 4 bases from V and 5 bases from J, leaving 18 bases between. CDR3 length: 16 residues. The germline gives CDR1 MNHNS, CDR2 SASEGT. CDR3 nucleotides: TGTGCCAGCAGTGCGCGCTGGGGGACGTATGATCAGCCCCAGCATTTT. It codes for CASSARWGTYDQPQHF.

The chain has TRBV20-1 and TRBJ2-5, with D unclear. In germline, CDR1 is DFQATT, CDR2 SNEGSKA (reference sequence). V was shortened by 2 bases and J by 5 bases, with 12 bases between the two germline ends. The CDR3 runs 13 residues. Here the CDR3 reads CSARPPERETQYF. The CDR3 DNA follows: TGCAGTGCTAGACCCCCCGAGAGGGAGACCCAGTACTTC.

V and J are TRBV6-1 and TRBJ2-7; 7 bases map to TRBD1. V lost 6 bases to trimming and J lost 5 bases; unmatched junction nucleotides: 13. The CDR3 contains 15 residues. Germline lookup yields CDR1 MNHNS and CDR2 SASEGT. Here the CDR3 DNA reads TGTGCCAGCAGAATCCTGACAGGGAACCCTGACGAGCAGTACTTC. It is translated as CASRILTGNPDEQYF.

This clonotype showed up just a few times. This rearrangement joins TRBV28 to TRBJ2-3, with 9 bases that match TRBD1. The V gene end was trimmed by 5 bases and the J gene end by 1 base; junction bases not matched to a gene: 4. The CDR3 has 15 amino acids. Germline CDR1 and CDR2: MDHEN and SYDVKM. The CDR3 spells CASSPWTGGTDTQYF. The CDR3 coding sequence is TGTGCCAGCAGTCCTTGGACAGGGGGCACAGATACGCAGTATTTT.

The chain couples TRBV7-2 to TRBJ2-1, with TRBD1 identical over 7 bases. CDR3 length: 15 residues. CDR1 and CDR2 (germline): SGHTA, FQGNSA. The trim removed 2 bases at V and 4 bases at J, leaving 5 bases unmatched. The CDR3 DNA reads as TGTGCCAGCAGCTTAATAGGGGGCCTTTACAATGAGCAGTTCTTC. Translated, it gives CASSLIGGLYNEQFF.

This chain links TRBV6-5 with TRBJ2-7; TRBD2 aligns across 8 bases. The CDR3 runs 15 residues. Germline lookup yields CDR1 MNHEY and CDR2 SVGAGI. V trimming: 0 bases; J trimming: 0 bases; junction bases outside the gene matches: 1. Written as DNA, the CDR3 is TGTGCCAGCAGTTACTCCGGGGGGGGCTCCTACGAGCAGTACTTC. Protein product: CASSYSGGGSYEQYF.

This clonotype was detected a few times. This chain joins TRBV7-9 and TRBJ2-7; the D is unclear. The germline gives CDR1 SEHNR, CDR2 FQNEAQ (reference sequence). Trimming took off 2 bases at V and 6 bases at J, with 11 bases between the two ends. The CDR3 length is 13 residues. The CDR3 DNA is TGTGCCAGCAGCTTATTCCAAGGGTTCGAGCAGTACTTC. Its protein product is CASSLFQGFEQYF.

The chain combines TRBV10-3 with TRBJ1-5; tentative D call: TRBD1 (5 bases). Trimming removed 0 bases from V and 2 bases from J, with 14 bases in between. Germline CDR1 and CDR2: ENHRY and SYGVKD. CDR3 length: 17 residues. In DNA form, the CDR3 reads TGTGCCATCAGTGAGTCGAGGGGTGAGGTCGGCAATCAGCCCCAGCATTTT. It codes for CAISESRGEVGNQPQHF.

This clonotype has just a few counts. This chain links TRBV6-1 with TRBJ1-2; D perhaps matches TRBD1 (5 bases). Germline-derived CDR1 and CDR2 are MNHNS and SASEGT. V lost 2 bases and J 0 bases, leaving 10 bases between the germline ends. This CDR3 contains 15 residues. The CDR3 nucleotides are TGTGCCAGCAGTGAATTTCGGGGCGCTAACTATGGCTACACCTTC. This codes for CASSEFRGANYGYTF.

V usage is TRBV29-1 and J usage is TRBJ2-5, with unresolved D. Deletions cut 4 bases from V and 5 bases from J, with 5 bases between. The germline V gene encodes CDR1 SQVTM and CDR2 ANQGSEA. The CDR3 is 10 amino acids. CDR3 in DNA: TGCAGCGTTGGGATTGAGACCCAGTACTTC. Its translation is CSVGIETQYF.

This sequence joins TRBV7-3 and TRBJ1-1; D unclear. V was clipped by 4 bases and J by 4 bases, with 10 bases between them. CDR1 SGHTA and CDR2 FQGTGA come from the germline V gene. The CDR3 runs to 13 residues. The CDR3 DNA follows: TGTGCCAGCAGCTCCAGACACGGCACTGAAGCTTTCTTT. Translating it yields CASSSRHGTEAFF.

A few counts support this clonotype. The CDR3 sequence: CSARDRGTGVLYNEQFF. Here the CDR3 DNA reads TGCAGTGCTAGAGATCGGGGGACAGGGGTTCTTTACAATGAGCAGTTCTTC. The V gene is TRBV20-1, the J gene TRBJ2-1, with 10 nucleotides matching TRBD1. The CDR3 is 17 amino acids. Germline CDR1 DFQATT, CDR2 SNEGSKA (reference sequence). With V trimmed by 0 bases and J by 4 bases, 9 bases remained unmatched.

This chain joins TRBV6-1 and TRBJ2-3; possibly TRBD2 for D (5 bases). The CDR3 is 11 amino acids. Per germline, CDR1 MNHNS and CDR2 SASEGT. Deletions cut 8 bases from V and 8 bases from J, with 11 bases between. CDR3 sequence: CASELGSTQYF. The DNA of the CDR3 is TGTGCCAGCGAACTAGGAAGTACGCAGTATTTT.

The chain is built from TRBV11-3 and TRBJ1-1; D unclear. Germline CDR1 SGHNT, CDR2 YENEEA. V was shortened by 5 bases and J by 2 bases, with 9 bases between the two germline ends. The CDR3 runs 13 residues. The CDR3 sequence is CASSLEVNTEAFF. DNA for the CDR3: TGTGCCAGCAGCCTGGAGGTCAACACTGAAGCTTTCTTT.

V and J are TRBV20-1 and TRBJ1-5, with D possibly matching TRBD1 (6 bases). The CDR3 is 17 residues long. Trimming removed 0 bases from V and 3 bases from J, with 18 bases in between. In germline, CDR1 is DFQATT, CDR2 SNEGSKA (reference sequence). CDR3 DNA: TGCAGTGCTAGAGATGTGGGGGCCGGCTCTTTCAATCAGCCCCAGCATTTT. This gives the protein CSARDVGAGSFNQPQHF.

This sequence joins TRBV5-4 and TRBJ2-3; 9 bases agree with TRBD2. Germline V gene lookup returns CDR1 SGHNT and CDR2 YYREEE (reference sequence). V shed 4 bases, J shed 4 bases, and the junction held 4 bases outside the gene matches. The CDR3 has 14 amino acids. CDR3 in amino acids: CASSRWTSADTQYF. The CDR3 nucleotides read TGTGCCAGCAGCCGATGGACTAGCGCAGATACGCAGTATTTT.